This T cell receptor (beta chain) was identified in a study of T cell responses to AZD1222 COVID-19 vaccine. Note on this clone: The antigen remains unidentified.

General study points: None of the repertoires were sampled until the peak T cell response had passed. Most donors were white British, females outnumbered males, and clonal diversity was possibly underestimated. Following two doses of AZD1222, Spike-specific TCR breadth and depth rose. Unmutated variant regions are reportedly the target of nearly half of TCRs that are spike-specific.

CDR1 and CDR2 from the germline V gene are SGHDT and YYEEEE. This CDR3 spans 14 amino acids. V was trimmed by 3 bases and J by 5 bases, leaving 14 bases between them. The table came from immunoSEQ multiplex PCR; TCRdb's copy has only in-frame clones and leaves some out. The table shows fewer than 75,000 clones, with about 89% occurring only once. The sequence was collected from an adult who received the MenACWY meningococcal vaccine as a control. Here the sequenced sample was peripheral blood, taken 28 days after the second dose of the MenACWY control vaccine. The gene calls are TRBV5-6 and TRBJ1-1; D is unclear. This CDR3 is CASSSDESGTEAFF. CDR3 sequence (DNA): TGTGCCAGCAGCTCGGACGAGTCGGGAACTGAAGCTTTCTTT.